Sequencing of this TCR beta chain was carried out in a study (dated by TCRdb to 2013 to 2016). Turning to the overall study: The study tested whether tumor-infiltrating Tregs in breast cancer are recruited from blood Tregs or converted in situ from other CD4+ T cell subsets.

The germline V gene encodes CDR1 SGHAT and CDR2 FQDESV (reference sequence). From V the trimming removes 3 bases and from J it removes 3 bases, while the gene matches leave 2 bases of the junction unaccounted for. The CDR3 holds 13 amino acids from the cysteine to the phenylalanine. The read is trimmed to its CDR3 DNA, 39 bases read in frame from base 1. Study-wide conclusions, independent of this receptor: In terms of TCR gene usage, tumor memory CD4+ T cells clustered together with blood and lymph node memory CD4+ cells, as well as with lymph node naive CD4+ cells. The TCR alpha and beta sequences of tumor-infiltrating Tregs showed the greatest overlap with tumor naive CD4+ T cells, followed by blood naive CD4+ T cells. Validation in the larger cohort was restricted to a single TCR beta V-J rearrangement rather than whole repertoires.

Full-length TCR variable regions were amplified by 5' RACE PCR with constant-region reverse primers, and semi-nested PCR with Nested Universal Primer A was subsequently performed. The ReliaPrep RNA Cell Miniprep System was used to extract total RNA, which was then reverse transcribed into 5'RACE-ready cDNA with the SMARTer RACE 5'/3' Kit. An Illumina MiSeq was used to sequence the full-length TCR alpha and beta libraries, which had been barcoded with multiplex adaptors. The published analysis was carried out like this. For each of nine subset-tissue groups, sequencing data from the five patients were combined, and the groups were compared by unsupervised clustering of TCR gene usage. The Morisita-Horn index was used to calculate repertoire similarity, with shared sequences weighted by how much each contributed to each repertoire. TCRdb redid the processing of the public reads, applying fastp at Q25 and MiXCR, and retained in-frame beta chains. Each CDR3 protein gets just one entry, which takes the most common genes and DNA from the rows behind it. The V and J calls were not made by the authors but by TCRdb's processing. The sample table shows nearly 55,000 distinct CDR3 sequences, and about 24% are seen once. Roughly 3.1% of the sample is taken by the ten largest.

This clonotype showed up many times. Its antigen target is currently unknown. No much larger clonotype is one base removed from it; base qualities were not supplied. The Miltenyi Naive CD4+ T Cell Isolation kit was used to purify naive CD4+ T cells, and CD25 microbeads were used to remove Tregs. Tregs, naive and memory CD4+ T cells from tumor, blood and ipsilateral draining lymph nodes of a handful of breast cancer patients underwent full-length TCR alpha and beta sequencing. Tumor tissue and lymph nodes from ipsilateral axillary dissection were perfused with PBS, minced and digested with collagenase I and hyaluronidase. A purity exceeding 90% was confirmed by FACS for the sorted cell populations.

The source is a female donor with breast cancer. Sequencing used tumor-infiltrating naive CD4+ T cells sorted from the breast tumor. This specimen's cell subset or site label, per the study, means: naive CD4+ T cells, CD4+CD45RA+CD25-. The chain joins TRBV11-1 to TRBJ2-7, with 7 bases in between that match TRBD2. Here the CDR3 is given as CASSFASGYEQYF. The sequence in DNA is TGTGCCAGCAGCTTCGCTAGCGGCTACGAGCAGTACTTC.